This T cell receptor beta chain was retrieved from a study of blood T cell repertoires in COVID-19. Across the study: COVID-19 samples, acute and convalescent, were from the United States, Italy and Spain. The analysed material was cDNA or gDNA that came from T cells, B-cell-depleted T cells, or PBMCs.

In the study's own analysis: The assay estimated nucleated cells by amplifying reference gene primers. The protocol was immunoSEQ multiplex PCR, while the TCRdb copy is restricted to in-frame clones and leaves out a portion. V and J calls and clone size are given by that table; D and trimming were obtained from the DNA. The table records some 73,000 clones, 85% of them present only once. The length of the CDR3 is 15 residues. Looked up from germline, CDR1 is MNHEY and CDR2 is SVGAGI. The V and J ends lost 6 bases and 5 bases, in that order; junction bases with no gene match: 12. Seattle patient enrollment occurred during active infection, with longitudinal follow-up thereafter. This clone appeared a single time.

V is TRBV6-5 and J is TRBJ2-7, with 8 bases fitting TRBD2. This TCR was sampled from a man aged 45 to 65 with COVID-19, enrolled during active disease. Sequencing input: peripheral blood. In nucleotides, the CDR3 is TGTGCCAGCAGCACCTCCGGCGGGAGGAGGAACGAGCAGTACTTC. Protein: CASSTSGGRRNEQYF.